The 14 T cell receptor beta chains below all came from one sample that was sequenced in a study of cytomegalovirus exposure and HLA in healthy donors. The table came from immunoSEQ multiplex PCR; TCRdb's copy has only in-frame clones and leaves some out. This table holds some 180,000 clones, roughly 81% found once. The sequenced sample was PBMCs. These TCRs come from a woman younger than 45 in good health and CMV-seronegative.

The rearrangement joins TRBV18 to TRBJ2-5, with a possible D match to TRBD2 (5 bases). The ends were cut back, 3 bases at V and 4 bases at J, with 15 bases in the middle. Germline CDR1 is KGHSH and CDR2 is LQKENI. This CDR3 is built from 15 residues. The CDR3 DNA sequence: TGTGCCAGCTCACCCGGGGAATCCTTGGGAGAGACCCAGTACTTC. Protein sequence: CASSPGESLGETQYF.

V usage is TRBV2 and J usage is TRBJ2-7; D unclear. The V end was cut by 4 bases, the J end by 5 bases, with 15 bases between. CDR1 is SNHLY, CDR2 FYNNEI, per germline. The CDR3 has 14 amino acids. The CDR3 protein is CASSGLGTLDEQYF. The CDR3 DNA sequence: TGTGCCAGCAGTGGATTAGGAACCCTAGACGAGCAGTACTTC.

V and J are TRBV9 and TRBJ1-5, with unresolved D. The V gene's germline CDR1 is SGDLS and CDR2 YYNGEE. The germline V and J ends were trimmed by 3 bases and 6 bases, with 10 bases remaining between them. The CDR3 extends over 13 amino acids. DNA for the CDR3: TGTGCCAGCAGCGGCCCACGGGGTCAGCCCCAGCATTTT. Translation: CASSGPRGQPQHF.

This chain connects TRBV29-1 to TRBJ2-3; D possibly corresponds to TRBD2 (6 bases). Germline values: CDR1 SQVTM, CDR2 ANQGSEA. This CDR3 has 16 residues. Trimming removed 4 bases at V and 8 bases at J, with 25 bases between. CDR3 residues: CSVVLLTSIPTGTQYF. CDR3 DNA sequence: TGCAGCGTTGTACTCCTTACTAGCATCCCCACCGGTACGCAGTATTTT.

This clone was found once. V is TRBV5-1 and J is TRBJ2-2; TRBD2 matches 11 bases. This CDR3 has 18 amino acids. The germline V gene encodes CDR1 SGHRS and CDR2 YFSETQ. Trimming at V came to 4 bases and at J to 0 bases, leaving 8 bases not matched to a gene. This chain's CDR3 is CASSGSGRVNANTGELFF. In DNA, the CDR3 is TGCGCCAGCAGCGGTAGCGGGAGGGTCAACGCGAACACCGGGGAGCTGTTTTTT.

This clone was counted only a few times. This chain's CDR3 is CASSERSGAGVHEQYF. The CDR3 DNA follows: TGTGCCAGCAGTGAACGGTCAGGAGCGGGAGTACACGAGCAGTACTTC. The chain carries TRBV2 and TRBJ2-7; 8 bases map to TRBD2. J was trimmed by 5 bases and V by 2 bases; bases with no gene match: 11. Germline V CDR1 and CDR2: SNHLY, FYNNEI. CDR3 length: 16 residues.

The chain carries TRBV30 and TRBJ1-5; D remains ambiguous. The V gene lost 4 bases and the J gene lost 2 bases, with 15 bases spanning the gap. The CDR3 is made up of 15 amino acids. Germline assignment: CDR1 GTSNPN and CDR2 SVGIG (reference sequence). DNA for the CDR3: TGTGCCTGGACCCGGCCCCTTGGAGGCAATCAGCCCCAGCATTTT. It encodes CAWTRPLGGNQPQHF.

The chain links TRBV5-1 to TRBJ2-7; a weak D match, TRBD2 (6 bases). Trimming took off 4 bases at V and 0 bases at J, with 14 bases between the two ends. Germline V gene sequence: CDR1 SGHRS, CDR2 YFSETQ. The CDR3 has 15 amino acids. CDR3 sequence reads: CASSGGDVGSYEQYF. For the CDR3, the DNA is TGCGCCAGCAGCGGAGGGGACGTAGGCTCCTACGAGCAGTACTTC.

This chain joins TRBV7-9 and TRBJ2-7, with 9 bases that match TRBD2. This CDR3 has 14 residues. The germline CDR1 and CDR2 sequences are SEHNR and FQNEAQ (reference sequence). Trimming at V came to 3 bases and at J to 4 bases, leaving 4 bases not matched to a gene. The CDR3 sequence: CASSFGLAMYEQYF. The CDR3 DNA is TGTGCCAGCAGCTTCGGACTAGCGATGTACGAGCAGTACTTC.

The chain has TRBV29-1 and TRBJ2-1, with D possibly matching TRBD2 (6 bases). Trimming removed 1 base at V and 9 bases at J, with 13 bases between. CDR1 and CDR2 (germline): SQVTM, ANQGSEA. The CDR3 is made up of 13 amino acids. The CDR3 loop is CSVEGGFGGEQFF. The DNA for the CDR3 is TGCAGCGTTGAAGGTGGATTCGGGGGTGAGCAGTTCTTC.

This clone was seen a handful of times. The genes are TRBV7-9 and TRBJ2-7, with D tentatively TRBD2 (5 bases). V lost 8 bases and J lost 4, with 21 bases in between. There are 15 residues in the CDR3. Per germline, CDR1 SEHNR and CDR2 FQNEAQ (reference sequence). CDR3 region: CASARPGMGGYEQYF. The CDR3 nucleotides are TGTGCCAGCGCGCGGCCGGGGATGGGCGGATACGAGCAGTACTTC.

This sequence joins TRBV5-4 and TRBJ1-1, with D maybe TRBD1 (6 bases). The CDR3 spans 14 residues. Trimming shortened V by 4 bases and J by 4 bases, and 14 bases separated the two germline ends. Germline V gene sequence: CDR1 SGHNT, CDR2 YYREEE (reference sequence). CDR3 sequence reads: CASSPGDKSTEAFF. In DNA form, the CDR3 reads TGTGCCAGCAGCCCAGGGGACAAGTCCACTGAAGCTTTCTTT.

This chain connects TRBV5-4 to TRBJ1-4; the match to TRBD1 covers 8 bases. V lost 4 bases, J lost 3 bases, and 11 bases stayed unmatched. The CDR3 has 17 amino acids. Germline V gene lookup returns CDR1 SGHNT and CDR2 YYREEE (reference sequence). CDR3 nucleotides: TGTGCCAGCAGCACAACAATCGGGACAGGTTCTAATGAAAAACTGTTTTTT. Protein product: CASSTTIGTGSNEKLFF.

The chain joins TRBV18 to TRBJ2-7; 12 bases map to TRBD2. Germline CDR1 is KGHSH and CDR2 is LQKENI. CDR3 size: 15 residues. V dropped 3 bases and J dropped 6; count of bases not matched to a gene: 6. The CDR3 protein is CASSPTSGSTIEQYF. As DNA, the CDR3 is TGTGCCAGCTCACCGACTAGCGGGAGTACTATCGAGCAGTACTTC.